This TCR beta chain was recovered during a study of T-cell reconstitution after alpha-beta-depleted transplantation in children. The CDR3 extends over 15 amino acids. The germline gives CDR1 DFQATT, CDR2 SNEGSKA (reference sequence). V lost 6 bases and J lost 6, with 21 bases in between. The authors prepared the TCRbeta library with unique molecular identifiers. MiXCR, applied by TCRdb to the PCR reads, yields one record per CDR3 protein. The sample has about 500,000 distinct CDR3 sequences; less than 35% are singletons. This TCR came from a human donor who donated a stem cell graft to a child with aplastic anemia. The sample was PBMCs from the stem cell graft donor, taken from the stem cell graft. This chain joins TRBV20-1 and TRBJ2-1; D is perhaps TRBD2 (6 bases). The CDR3 DNA reads as TGCAGTGCACCCCGGGTGGGACTGCCAATCAATGAGCAGTTCTTC. Encoded protein: CSAPRVGLPINEQFF.